A single sample gave rise to the 15 T cell receptor beta chains below, sequenced in a study of Graves' ophthalmopathy and Graves' hyperthyroidism. Beta-chain TCR CDR3 regions were amplified from RNA transcripts. First-round RT-PCR used HTBI primers; second-round multiplex PCR followed. TCRdb reprocessed the multiplex PCR reads with MiXCR, giving one entry per CDR3 protein. The sample consists of approximately 540,000 distinct CDR3 sequences, about 35% of them appearing once. The specimen sequenced was peripheral blood or thyroid tissue (not recorded which). Receptor source: an adult man with Graves' hyperthyroidism.

On this clonotype: It is likely a read error, because the conserved phenylalanine at the end of the CDR3 is missing. Because the CDR3's place on the DNA is in doubt, the DNA is left out and the CDR3 is given as listed by TCRdb. The chain couples TRBV12-3 or TRBV12-4 to TRBJ2-1; the table's D call of TRBD1 was not tested on the DNA. 9 amino acids form the CDR3, both terminal residues included. The chain's CDR3 is CASSPRQNT.

This clonotype was counted many times. The chain couples TRBV5-1 to TRBJ1-1, with 10 bases fitting TRBD1. CDR1 and CDR2 from the germline V gene are SGHRS and YFSETQ. The V gene end was trimmed by 2 bases and the J gene end by 7 bases; junction bases not matched to a gene: 5. There are 14 residues in the CDR3. The CDR3 spells CASSLDRGRFEAFF. The CDR3 region has the DNA TGCGCCAGCAGCTTAGACAGGGGGCGCTTTGAAGCTTTCTTT.

The sample holds many counts of this clonotype. As DNA, the CDR3 is TGTGCCAGCAGTGACAGGGTAATCGATGGCTACACCTTC. Residues: CASSDRVIDGYTF. V gene TRBV27 combines with J gene TRBJ1-2; 7 bases fit TRBD1. Germline CDR1 is MNHEY and CDR2 is SMNVEV (reference sequence). The trim removed 5 bases at V and 6 bases at J, leaving 6 bases unmatched. The CDR3 length is 13 residues.

In DNA form, the CDR3 reads TGTGCCAGCAGCCAAGTACAGGGGCTCCGCGAGGGACCCCTCCACTTT. This translates into CASSQVQGLREGPLHF. The genes are TRBV3-1 and TRBJ1-6; 7 bases align to TRBD1. This CDR3 is 16 amino acids long. Germline assignment: CDR1 LGHDT and CDR2 YNNKEL (reference sequence). The V segment lost 1 base and the J segment 12 bases; nucleotides outside the gene matches: 12.

The V call is TRBV7-2, the J call TRBJ2-1; D is uncertain. The CDR3 runs to 15 residues. V dropped 0 bases and J dropped 9 bases, with 15 bases sitting between them. The germline V gene encodes CDR1 SGHTA and CDR2 FQGNSA. CDR3 in amino acids: CASSLAGLKVAEQFF. The CDR3 coding sequence is TGTGCCAGCAGCTTAGCAGGGTTGAAGGTTGCTGAGCAGTTCTTC.

This chain connects TRBV7-6 to TRBJ2-7; the D call may be TRBD1 or TRBD2 (6 bases each). Trimming cost V 8 bases and J 3 bases, with 17 bases left between them. The germline V gene has CDR1 SGHVS and CDR2 FNYEAQ. This CDR3 comprises 14 residues. CDR3: CASLEAGDFYEQYF. The CDR3, as DNA: TGTGCCAGCTTGGAGGCAGGGGACTTCTACGAGCAGTACTTC.

The chain joins TRBV15 to TRBJ1-2; 9 bases line up with TRBD1. The CDR3 totals 16 residues. CDR1 is LNHNV, CDR2 YYDKDF, per germline (reference sequence). After removal of 1 base from V and 4 bases from J, the junction contained 7 bases not matched to a gene. The CDR3 loop is CATSRGGTGLGYGYTF. CDR3 bases: TGTGCCACCAGCAGAGGGGGGACAGGGCTTGGCTATGGCTACACCTTC.

As regards this clonotype: The junction departs from germline at one end; a sequencing error may be responsible. V and J are TRBV5-1 and TRBJ2-7; D gene ambiguous. Per germline, CDR1 SGHRS and CDR2 YFSETQ. The CDR3 is made up of 16 amino acids. The chain's CDR3 is CASSQEVSVRSHEQYF. The CDR3 coding sequence is TGCGCCAGCAGCCAAGAGGTGAGCGTTCGCTCCCACGAGCAGTACTTC.

This clonotype was seen ten or more times. The V and J genes are TRBV5-4 and TRBJ2-5; perhaps TRBD1 as D (5 bases). Germline loops: CDR1 SGHNT, CDR2 YYREEE (reference sequence). The CDR3 loop spans 13 amino acids. V was shortened by 3 bases and J by 2 bases, with 8 bases between the two germline ends. The CDR3 DNA sequence: TGTGCCAGCAGCTCGGACATACAAGAGACCCAGTACTTC. Amino acids: CASSSDIQETQYF.

This clonotype showed up many times. The chain joins TRBV7-9 to TRBJ2-5, with 15 bases lining up with TRBD2. Germline CDR1 and CDR2: SEHNR and FQNEAQ (reference sequence). The CDR3 covers 16 residues. V lost 3 bases and J lost 4; bases outside the gene matches: 3. The CDR3 protein is CASSFPGLAGGETQYF. The DNA for the CDR3 is TGTGCCAGCAGCTTCCCGGGACTAGCGGGGGGAGAGACCCAGTACTTC. Supplemented by reference TRBV7-9 and TRBJ2-5, the full variable domain reads DTGVSQNPRHKITKRGQNVTFRCDPISEHNRLYWYRQTLGQGPEFLTYFQNEAQLEKSRLLSDRFSAERPKGSFSTLEIQRTEQGDSAMYLCASSFPGLAGGETQYFGPGTRLLVL.

The V call is TRBV24-1, the J call TRBJ2-5, with D hard to call. This CDR3 comprises 14 residues. V lost 0 bases to trimming and J lost 5 bases, with 9 bases between them. Germline lookup yields CDR1 KGHDR and CDR2 SFDVKD. The CDR3 reads CATSDLRTPETQYF. CDR3 bases: TGTGCCACCAGTGATTTGAGGACGCCGGAGACCCAGTACTTC.

This clonotype was recorded a few times. The chain uses TRBV20-1 and TRBJ2-7, with 8 bases fitting TRBD1. The CDR3 is 15 amino acids. Germline V gene sequence: CDR1 DFQATT, CDR2 SNEGSKA (reference sequence). The trim removed 3 bases at V and 4 bases at J, leaving 11 bases unmatched. The CDR3 sequence is CSARGVEQGGYEQYF. The CDR3 nucleotides are TGCAGTGCTAGGGGAGTGGAACAGGGGGGTTACGAGCAGTACTTC.

This chain connects TRBV2 to TRBJ1-1; 7 positions match TRBD1. V dropped 2 bases and J dropped 0; count of bases not matched to a gene: 3. Germline V gene lookup returns CDR1 SNHLY and CDR2 FYNNEI. The CDR3 length is 15 residues. The CDR3 reads CASSEQGVVNTEAFF. CDR3 DNA: TGTGCCAGCAGTGAACAGGGGGTCGTGAACACTGAAGCTTTCTTT.

This clonotype was detected ten times or more. The rearrangement uses TRBV9 and TRBJ2-5, with a weak D call TRBD1 (6 bases). The V gene lost 8 bases and the J gene lost 4 bases, with 12 bases spanning the gap. Germline V lookup: CDR1 SGDLS, CDR2 YYNGEE. This CDR3 region has 12 residues. For the CDR3, the DNA is TGTGCCAGTGGAGACAGGACAGAGACCCAGTACTTC. Translation gives CASGDRTETQYF. Based on the CDR3 plus reference TRBV9 and TRBJ2-5, the full variable domain is DSGVTQTPKHLITATGQRVTLRCSPRSGDLSVYWYQQSLDQGLQFLIQYYNGEERAKGNILERFSAQQFPDLHSELNLSSLELGDSALYFCASGDRTETQYFGPGTRLLVL.

The table lists this clonotype with many counts. CDR3 nucleotides: TGTGCGACTACCGGGACACGGAACACTGAAGCTTTCTTT. Translating it yields CATTGTRNTEAFF. The chain links TRBV19 to TRBJ1-1; perhaps TRBD1 as D (6 bases). Germline V gene lookup returns CDR1 LNHDA and CDR2 SQIVND (reference sequence). The CDR3 length is 13 residues.